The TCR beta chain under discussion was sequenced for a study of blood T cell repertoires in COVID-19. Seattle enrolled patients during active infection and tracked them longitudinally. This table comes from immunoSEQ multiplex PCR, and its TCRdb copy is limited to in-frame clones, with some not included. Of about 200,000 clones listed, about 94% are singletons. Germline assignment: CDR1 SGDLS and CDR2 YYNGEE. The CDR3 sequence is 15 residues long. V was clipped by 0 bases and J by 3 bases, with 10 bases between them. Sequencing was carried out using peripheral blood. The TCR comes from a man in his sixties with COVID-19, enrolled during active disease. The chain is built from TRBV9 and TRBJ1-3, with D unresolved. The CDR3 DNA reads TGTGCCAGCAGCGTAGTCCCCGGTCATGGAAACACCATATATTTT. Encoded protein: CASSVVPGHGNTIYF.